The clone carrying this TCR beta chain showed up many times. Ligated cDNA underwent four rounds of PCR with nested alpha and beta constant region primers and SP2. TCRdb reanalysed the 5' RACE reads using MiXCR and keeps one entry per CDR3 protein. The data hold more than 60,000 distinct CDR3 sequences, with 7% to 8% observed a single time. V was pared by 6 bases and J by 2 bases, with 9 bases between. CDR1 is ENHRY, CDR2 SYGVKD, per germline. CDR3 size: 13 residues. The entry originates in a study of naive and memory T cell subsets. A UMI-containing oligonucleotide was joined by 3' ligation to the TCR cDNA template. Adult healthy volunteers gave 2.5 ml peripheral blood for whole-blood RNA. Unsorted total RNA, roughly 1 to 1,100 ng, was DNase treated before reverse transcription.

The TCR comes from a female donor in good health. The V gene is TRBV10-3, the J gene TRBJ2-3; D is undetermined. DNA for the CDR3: TGTGCCATCAGCCGCTCGGACACAGATACGCAGTATTTT. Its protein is CAISRSDTDTQYF.